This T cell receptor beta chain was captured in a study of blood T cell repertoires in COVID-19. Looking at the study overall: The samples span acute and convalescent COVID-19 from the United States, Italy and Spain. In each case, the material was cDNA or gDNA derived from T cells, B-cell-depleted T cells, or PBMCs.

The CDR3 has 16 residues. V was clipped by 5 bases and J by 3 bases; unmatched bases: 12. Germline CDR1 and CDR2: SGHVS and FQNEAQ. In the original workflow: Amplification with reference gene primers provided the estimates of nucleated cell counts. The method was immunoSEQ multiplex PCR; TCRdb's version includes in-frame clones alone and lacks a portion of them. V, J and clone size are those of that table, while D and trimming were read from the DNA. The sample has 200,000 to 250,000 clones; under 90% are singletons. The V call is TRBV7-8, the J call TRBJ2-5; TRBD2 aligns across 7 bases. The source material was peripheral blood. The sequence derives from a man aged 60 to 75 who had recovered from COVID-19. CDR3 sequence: CASSVRGGRAEETQYF. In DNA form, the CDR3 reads TGTGCCAGCAGCGTGAGGGGAGGGAGGGCCGAAGAGACCCAGTACTTC.